These 5 T cell receptor beta chains came from one sample sequenced in a study of blood T cell repertoires in COVID-19. This table comes from immunoSEQ multiplex PCR, and its TCRdb copy is limited to in-frame clones, with some not included. The sample includes roughly 80,000 clones, more than 75% of them seen just once. The material sequenced was peripheral blood. The receptor set was obtained from a human donor in a cohort sampled during active COVID-19.

V is TRBV28 and J is TRBJ1-5; D possibly corresponds to TRBD1 (5 bases). V shed 6 bases and J shed 2 bases, with 14 bases lying between them. The CDR3 totals 15 residues. Germline assignment: CDR1 MDHEN and CDR2 SYDVKM. CDR3: CASSNGDSRNQPQHF. CDR3 nucleotide sequence: TGTGCCAGCAGCAACGGAGACAGCCGCAATCAGCCCCAGCATTTT.

This clone has just a few counts. This rearrangement joins TRBV28 to TRBJ1-6; 11 nucleotides agree with TRBD1. The CDR3 has 14 amino acids. The trim removed 5 bases at V and 11 bases at J, leaving 5 bases unmatched. Germline V gene data show CDR1 as MDHEN and CDR2 as SYDVKM. The CDR3 here is CASSPGQGAPPLHF. The CDR3 DNA reads TGTGCCAGCAGTCCCGGACAGGGGGCACCACCCCTCCACTTT.

The sample holds one count of this clone. This chain joins TRBV3-1 (or the pseudogene TRBV3-2) and TRBJ2-5; D not certain. The germline V gene encodes CDR1 LGHDT and CDR2 YNNKEL (reference sequence). This CDR3 is 12 amino acids long. Trimming removed 4 bases at V and 5 bases at J, with 8 bases between. CDR3 sequence (DNA): TGTGCCAGCAGCCCGTGGCGGGAGACCCAGTACTTC. Its protein is CASSPWRETQYF.

This clone appeared once. The rearrangement uses TRBV3-1 (or the pseudogene TRBV3-2) and TRBJ2-1; perhaps TRBD2 as D (8 bases). In germline, CDR1 is LGHDT, CDR2 YNNKEL (reference sequence). Trimming left V 4 bases short and J 2 bases short, with 15 bases between. The CDR3 loop spans 16 amino acids. The CDR3: CASSPGGGTAYNEQFF. CDR3 in DNA: TGTGCCAGCAGCCCGGGAGGGGGCACGGCCTACAATGAGCAGTTCTTC.

The chain couples TRBV11-2 to TRBJ1-6, with 7 bases that match TRBD1. The CDR3 covers 12 residues. The V gene end was trimmed by 3 bases and the J gene end by 19 bases; junction bases not matched to a gene: 9. Germline V gene sequence: CDR1 SGHAT, CDR2 FQNNGV. As DNA, the CDR3 is TGTGCCAGCAGCTTTGTTTCGGGACAGAGGCACTTT. Translating it yields CASSFVSGQRHF. The whole variable domain, filled in from reference TRBV11-2 and TRBJ1-6, reads EAGVAQSPRYKIIEKRQSVAFWCNPISGHATLYWYQQILGQGPKLLIQFQNNGVVDDSQLPKDRFSAERLKGVDSTLKIQPAKLEDSAVYLCASSFVSGQRHFGNGTRLTVT.